These 30 T cell receptor beta chains came from one sample sequenced in a study of OX40 agonist ivuxolimab in advanced cancers. The method was immunoSEQ multiplex PCR; TCRdb's version includes in-frame clones alone and lacks a portion of them. Among about 83,000 clones listed, approximately 90% were seen once. Sequenced material: CD4+ or CD8+ T cells sorted from blood, taken in a trial of the OX40 agonist ivuxolimab. The source of these receptors is an adult with an advanced solid tumor such as melanoma, head and neck, liver or kidney cancer.

This chain connects TRBV21-1 to TRBJ1-5; TRBD1, as called in the table, went unchecked against the DNA. TRBV21-1 is a pseudogene segment. The CDR3 totals 18 residues. In DNA form, the CDR3 reads TGTGCCAGCAGCAGCAAAGGCCGGTCGGACAACTTCTATCAGCCCCAGCATTTT. This translates into CASSSKGRSDNFYQPQHF.

This clone showed up just once. The V gene is TRBV5-1, the J gene TRBJ2-3; the match to TRBD2 covers 13 bases. Trimming took 4 bases from V and 3 from J; bases not matched to a gene: 5. CDR3 size: 16 residues. CDR1 is SGHRS and CDR2 is YFSETQ in the germline V gene. CDR3 sequence: CASSPGLAGTTDTQYF. The CDR3 nucleotides read TGCGCCAGCAGCCCGGGACTAGCGGGAACAACAGATACGCAGTATTTT.

The rearrangement uses TRBV7-2 and TRBJ2-1; possible D gene TRBD2, 6 bases. V gave up 5 bases and J gave up 7 bases, with 18 bases separating them. Germline V CDR1 and CDR2: SGHTA, FQGNSA. This CDR3 spans 15 amino acids. In DNA form, the CDR3 reads TGTGCCAGCAGCACCCAGCGGGTAGGCCTTAATGAGCAGTTCTTC. Its translation is CASSTQRVGLNEQFF.

This chain links TRBV7-9 with TRBJ1-2; 7 bases align to TRBD1. Germline V gene lookup returns CDR1 SEHNR and CDR2 FQNEAQ (reference sequence). With V trimmed by 5 bases and J by 2 bases, 5 bases remained unmatched. This CDR3 spans 14 amino acids. DNA of the CDR3: TGTGCCAGCAGCCCGAGGGGGCCCAACTATGGCTACACCTTC. This gives the protein CASSPRGPNYGYTF.

This clone was picked up one time. Here the CDR3 DNA reads TGCGCCAGCAAAGCCCCGTCGTCTGAAGCTTTCTTT. It specifies CASKAPSSEAFF. The chain links TRBV10-1 to TRBJ1-1; D not certain. Germline values: CDR1 WNHNN, CDR2 SYGVQD (reference sequence). The V and J ends lost 7 bases and 6 bases respectively, with 12 bases between them. CDR3 length equals 12 residues.

The rearrangement joins TRBV28 to TRBJ2-3, with D perhaps assigned TRBD1 or TRBD2 (7 bases each). The CDR3 runs to 17 residues. Trimming took 5 bases from V and 3 from J, leaving 21 bases between them. Germline CDR1 reads MDHEN; CDR2 reads SYDVKM. CDR3 sequence reads: CASSDPRGREKTDTQYF. CDR3 DNA: TGTGCCAGCAGTGACCCGAGGGGGCGGGAGAAGACAGATACGCAGTATTTT. Together with reference TRBV28 and TRBJ2-3, the CDR3 gives the full variable domain: DVKVTQSSRYLVKRTGEKVFLECVQDMDHENMFWYRQDPGLGLRLIYFSYDVKMKEKGDIPEGYSVSREKKERFSLILESASTNQTSMYLCASSDPRGREKTDTQYFGPGTRLTVL.

The J gene is TRBJ2-7, the V gene TRBV11-2, with D perhaps matching TRBD2 (5 bases). The V and J ends lost 5 bases and 6 bases respectively, with 17 bases between them. Germline-derived CDR1 and CDR2 are SGHAT and FQNNGV. The CDR3 consists of 14 residues. In DNA form, the CDR3 reads TGTGCCAGCAGCCTGGGTCTAGCCGAAGGCGAGCAGTACTTC. Translated, it gives CASSLGLAEGEQYF.

The V call is TRBV18, the J call TRBJ2-5; the D is unclear. Germline assignment: CDR1 KGHSH and CDR2 LQKENI. The CDR3 is made up of 13 amino acids. The ends were cut back, 4 bases at V and 1 base at J, with 7 bases in the middle. CDR3 loop: CASSRRPQETQYF. The CDR3, as DNA: TGTGCCAGCTCACGACGCCCCCAAGAGACCCAGTACTTC.

The J gene is TRBJ2-3, the V gene TRBV6-5; D unresolved. This CDR3 has 15 amino acids. The germline V and J ends were trimmed by 7 bases and 2 bases, with 16 bases remaining between them. The germline gives CDR1 MNHEY, CDR2 SVGAGI. CDR3 DNA: TGTGCCAGCACCCAAGTGATTGGGGTCACAGATACGCAGTATTTT. Protein product: CASTQVIGVTDTQYF.

The gene calls are TRBV11-2 and TRBJ2-7, with D perhaps matching TRBD1 (7 bases). The CDR3 contains 17 residues. CDR1 is SGHAT and CDR2 is FQNNGV in the germline V gene. Trimming pared 3 bases from V and 4 bases from J, leaving 22 bases between. For the CDR3, the DNA is TGTGCCAGCAGCTTTAGGGGGGCCGGGACAGACCGTTACGAGCAGTACTTC. Translated: CASSFRGAGTDRYEQYF. The full variable domain, with the rest looked up from reference TRBV11-2 and TRBJ2-7, is EAGVAQSPRYKIIEKRQSVAFWCNPISGHATLYWYQQILGQGPKLLIQFQNNGVVDDSQLPKDRFSAERLKGVDSTLKIQPAKLEDSAVYLCASSFRGAGTDRYEQYFGPGTRLTVT.

A few counts support this clone. The chain links TRBV5-1 to TRBJ2-7, with TRBD1 matching 11 bases. The ends lost 3 bases at V and 6 bases at J; junction bases unmatched: 5. CDR1 and CDR2 from the germline V gene are SGHRS and YFSETQ. CDR3 length: 14 residues. CDR3 sequence: CASSWGTGGSEQYF. The CDR3 DNA follows: TGCGCCAGCAGCTGGGGGACAGGGGGAAGCGAGCAGTACTTC.

V and J are TRBV2 and TRBJ2-1, with D tentatively TRBD2 (5 bases). The CDR3 is 13 residues long. Germline values: CDR1 SNHLY, CDR2 FYNNEI. V shed 4 bases and J shed 10 bases, with 14 bases lying between them. The CDR3 here is CASSGLMRVEQFF. CDR3 coding DNA: TGTGCCAGCAGTGGCTTAATGAGGGTGGAGCAGTTCTTC.

This clone has just one count. The chain is built from TRBV28 and TRBJ2-7; TRBD1 matches 7 bases. The CDR3 is 12 residues long. CDR1 and CDR2 from the germline V gene are MDHEN and SYDVKM. V lost 8 bases to trimming and J lost 4 bases; unmatched junction nucleotides: 5. The CDR3 reads CASGPGQYEQYF. CDR3 bases: TGTGCCAGCGGGCCGGGACAGTACGAGCAGTACTTC. The full variable domain, its missing parts supplied by reference TRBV28 and TRBJ2-7, is DVKVTQSSRYLVKRTGEKVFLECVQDMDHENMFWYRQDPGLGLRLIYFSYDVKMKEKGDIPEGYSVSREKKERFSLILESASTNQTSMYLCASGPGQYEQYFGPGTRLTVT.

The rearrangement joins TRBV13 to TRBJ1-3; D gene ambiguous. This CDR3 contains 16 residues. Trimming left V 4 bases short and J 7 bases short, with 20 bases between. Germline values: CDR1 PRHDT, CDR2 FYEKMQ (reference sequence). The DNA of the CDR3 is TGTGCCAGCAGCTGTCGGAGTAAGGGCATACGGAACACCATATATTTT. Translating it yields CASSCRSKGIRNTIYF.

The V gene is TRBV5-1, the J gene TRBJ2-1; the match to TRBD2 covers 8 bases. J lost 8 bases, V lost 3 bases, and 4 bases had no gene match. The CDR3 loop spans 13 amino acids. Looked up from germline, CDR1 is SGHRS and CDR2 is YFSETQ. The CDR3 DNA follows: TGCGCCAGCAGCTGGAGCGGGAGCTATGAGCAGTTCTTC. Its translation is CASSWSGSYEQFF.

The chain links TRBV2 to TRBJ1-5; 9 positions agree with TRBD1. V shed 5 bases, J shed 9 bases, and the junction held 14 bases outside the gene matches. The CDR3 contains 16 residues. CDR1 SNHLY and CDR2 FYNNEI come from the germline V gene. The CDR3 coding sequence is TGTGCCAGCAGTCACAGGGGGCCGGGGGGAGGTGCGCCCCAGCATTTT. This gives the protein CASSHRGPGGGAPQHF.

The chain combines TRBV7-2 with TRBJ1-5, with D perhaps matching TRBD1 (5 bases). Deletions cut 5 bases from V and 5 bases from J, with 10 bases between. Germline V gives CDR1 SGHTA, CDR2 FQGNSA. The CDR3 has 13 amino acids. The CDR3 sequence: CASSSEGYQPQHF. The CDR3 DNA reads as TGTGCCAGCAGCAGTGAGGGGTATCAGCCCCAGCATTTT.

The chain couples TRBV7-2 to TRBJ2-3; 7 bases align to TRBD2. J was trimmed by 0 bases and V by 8 bases; bases with no gene match: 5. Germline values: CDR1 SGHTA, CDR2 FQGNSA. This CDR3 has 14 amino acids. The CDR3 loop is CASRYGGSTDTQYF. The CDR3 DNA reads TGTGCCAGCCGATACGGGGGGAGCACAGATACGCAGTATTTT.

The chain uses TRBV7-9 and TRBJ2-5; D possibly corresponds to TRBD2 (6 bases). This CDR3 comprises 14 residues. Trimming took off 2 bases at V and 7 bases at J, with 14 bases between the two ends. Germline V gives CDR1 SEHNR, CDR2 FQNEAQ (reference sequence). The CDR3 loop is CASSLLEGWGTQYF. The DNA for the CDR3 is TGTGCCAGCAGCTTACTGGAGGGTTGGGGGACCCAGTACTTC.

V is TRBV5-1 and J is TRBJ2-3; 11 bases line up with TRBD2. The germline V gene has CDR1 SGHRS and CDR2 YFSETQ. This CDR3 has 17 residues. V trimming: 4 bases; J trimming: 1 base; junction bases outside the gene matches: 8. The CDR3 bases are TGCGCCAGCAGCGCACGAACGACTAGCGGGGGCACAGATACGCAGTATTTT. Its protein product is CASSARTTSGGTDTQYF.

This clone has a single count. This CDR3 is CASSPGQGRNTEAFF. The CDR3 DNA reads as TGTGCCAGCAGCCCGGGACAGGGAAGGAACACTGAAGCTTTCTTT. The genes are TRBV5-4 and TRBJ1-1; 9 bases align to TRBD1. The junction had 5 bases not matched to a gene; V was cut back by 4 bases and J by 1 base. This CDR3 spans 15 amino acids. Per germline, CDR1 SGHNT and CDR2 YYREEE (reference sequence).

The rearrangement uses TRBV7-9 and TRBJ2-7, with D maybe TRBD1 (6 bases). The V gene lost 9 bases and the J gene lost 0 bases, with 9 bases spanning the gap. Germline V gives CDR1 SEHNR, CDR2 FQNEAQ (reference sequence). The CDR3 sequence is 12 residues long. CDR3 sequence: CASGQLSYEQYF. CDR3 DNA: TGTGCCAGTGGACAGCTCTCCTACGAGCAGTACTTC.

This chain links TRBV9 with TRBJ1-2, with a possible D match to TRBD1 (5 bases). The germline V and J ends were trimmed by 5 bases and 4 bases, with 12 bases remaining between them. This CDR3 is built from 13 residues. CDR1 is SGDLS, CDR2 YYNGEE, per germline. For the CDR3, the DNA is TGTGCCAGCAGTTCACAAGGGGCCTATGGCTACACCTTC. Residues: CASSSQGAYGYTF.

The CDR3 bases are TGTGCCAGCAGTTTAGGGGCAGGGGAATACAATGAGCAGTTCTTC. Translation: CASSLGAGEYNEQFF. The chain uses TRBV28 and TRBJ2-1, with D possibly being TRBD1 (6 bases). V was cut by 2 bases and J by 4 bases, with 12 bases left in between. Germline assignment: CDR1 MDHEN and CDR2 SYDVKM. The CDR3 contains 15 residues.

The CDR3 DNA is TGTGCCAGTAGTCCACGACAGGGCATCTATGGCTACACCTTC. It encodes CASSPRQGIYGYTF. The chain carries TRBV19 and TRBJ1-2; TRBD1 matches 7 bases. The trim removed 5 bases at V and 4 bases at J, leaving 7 bases unmatched. The CDR3 spans 14 residues. CDR1 is LNHDA, CDR2 SQIVND, per germline (reference sequence).

V and J are TRBV5-4 and TRBJ2-7, with 9 positions matching TRBD1. Germline V CDR1 and CDR2: SGHNT, YYREEE (reference sequence). CDR3 length: 13 residues. The V and J ends lost 4 bases and 7 bases, in that order; junction bases with no gene match: 6. In nucleotides, the CDR3 is TGTGCCAGCAGCCCGGGACAGGGTAGAGAGCAGTACTTC. Amino acids: CASSPGQGREQYF.

The chain couples TRBV18 to TRBJ1-2, with D possibly matching TRBD1 (5 bases). This CDR3 has 15 residues. Germline CDR1 KGHSH, CDR2 LQKENI. Trimming removed 4 bases from V and 1 base from J, with 13 bases in between. In DNA, the CDR3 is TGTGCCAGCTCACTCCAAGCCCAGGGTAACTATGGCTACACCTTC. Protein: CASSLQAQGNYGYTF.

V and J are TRBV10-2 and TRBJ2-1; possibly TRBD2 for D (5 bases). Trimming stripped 2 bases from V and 1 base from J, with 21 bases between. The CDR3 covers 19 residues. In germline, CDR1 is WSHSY, CDR2 SAAADI. CDR3: CASSENAGRVSFSYNEQFF. The CDR3 coding sequence is TGCGCCAGCAGTGAGAACGCGGGTCGGGTTTCATTTTCCTACAATGAGCAGTTCTTC.

The chain is built from TRBV4-3 and TRBJ1-2; D call uncertain. CDR1 is LGHNA and CDR2 is YSLEER in the germline V gene. V lost 1 base and J lost 6, with 6 bases in between. The CDR3 has 12 residues. The DNA of the CDR3 is TGCGCCAGCAGCCAAGCACGGAATGGCTACACCTTC. It specifies CASSQARNGYTF.

The J gene is TRBJ2-5, the V gene TRBV9; D may be TRBD2 (6 bases). This CDR3 spans 13 amino acids. Germline lookup yields CDR1 SGDLS and CDR2 YYNGEE. The V end lost 3 bases, the J end lost 2 bases, and 8 bases lay between the germline ends. CDR3 sequence (DNA): TGTGCCAGCAGCGCGGGACTTCAAGAGACCCAGTACTTC. Translating it yields CASSAGLQETQYF.